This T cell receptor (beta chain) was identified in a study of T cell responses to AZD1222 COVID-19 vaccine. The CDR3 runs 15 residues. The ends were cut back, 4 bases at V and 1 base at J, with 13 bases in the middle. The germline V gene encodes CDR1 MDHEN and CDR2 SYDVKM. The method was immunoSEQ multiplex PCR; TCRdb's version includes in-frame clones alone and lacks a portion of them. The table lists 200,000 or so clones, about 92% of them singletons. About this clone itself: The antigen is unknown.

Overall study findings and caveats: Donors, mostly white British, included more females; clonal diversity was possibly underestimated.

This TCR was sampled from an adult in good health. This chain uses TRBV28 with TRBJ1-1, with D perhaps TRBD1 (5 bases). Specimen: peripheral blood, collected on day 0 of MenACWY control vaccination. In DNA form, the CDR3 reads TGTGCCAGCAGTTCTCCCCGGGGGTCGAACACTGAAGCTTTCTTT. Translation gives CASSSPRGSNTEAFF.